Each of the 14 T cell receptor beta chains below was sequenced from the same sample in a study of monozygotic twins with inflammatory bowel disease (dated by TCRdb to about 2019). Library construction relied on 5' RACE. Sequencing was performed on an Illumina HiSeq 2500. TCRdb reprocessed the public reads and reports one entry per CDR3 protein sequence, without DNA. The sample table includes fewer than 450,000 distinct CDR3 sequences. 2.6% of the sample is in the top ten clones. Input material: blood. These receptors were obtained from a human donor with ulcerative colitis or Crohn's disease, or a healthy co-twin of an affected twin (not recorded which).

The CDR3 here is CATKQHYEQYF. The chain employs TRBV6-2 or TRBV6-3 and TRBJ2-7. In germline, CDR1 is MNHEY, CDR2 SVGEGT. CDR3 size: 11 residues.

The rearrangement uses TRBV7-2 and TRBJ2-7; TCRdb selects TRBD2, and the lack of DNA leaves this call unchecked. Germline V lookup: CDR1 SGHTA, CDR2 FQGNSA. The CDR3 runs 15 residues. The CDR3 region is CASTPTGTTIYEQYF. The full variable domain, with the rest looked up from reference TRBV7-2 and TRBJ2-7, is GAGVSQSPSNKVTEKGKDVELRCDPISGHTALYWYRQSLGQGLEFLIYFQGNSAPDKSGLPSDRFSAERTGGSVSTLTIQRTQQEDSAVYLCASTPTGTTIYEQYFGPGTRLTVT.

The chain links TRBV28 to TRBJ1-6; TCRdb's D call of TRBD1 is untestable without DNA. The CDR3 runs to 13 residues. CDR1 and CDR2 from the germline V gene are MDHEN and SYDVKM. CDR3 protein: CASLRGTGSPLHF. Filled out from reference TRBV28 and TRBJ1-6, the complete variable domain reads DVKVTQSSRYLVKRTGEKVFLECVQDMDHENMFWYRQDPGLGLRLIYFSYDVKMKEKGDIPEGYSVSREKKERFSLILESASTNQTSMYLCASLRGTGSPLHFGNGTRLTVT.

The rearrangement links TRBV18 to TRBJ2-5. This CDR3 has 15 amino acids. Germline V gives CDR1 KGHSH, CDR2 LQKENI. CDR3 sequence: CASSLQPQTQETQYF.

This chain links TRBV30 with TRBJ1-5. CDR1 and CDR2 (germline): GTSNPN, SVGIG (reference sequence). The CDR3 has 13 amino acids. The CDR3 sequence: CAWSVQDNQPQHF.

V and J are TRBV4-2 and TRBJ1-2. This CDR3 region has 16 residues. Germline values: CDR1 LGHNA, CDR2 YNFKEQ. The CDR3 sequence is CASSPKIDRALYGYTF.

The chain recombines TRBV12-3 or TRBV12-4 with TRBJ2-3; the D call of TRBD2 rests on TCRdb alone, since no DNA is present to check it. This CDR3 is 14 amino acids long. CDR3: CASGATSGTDTQYF.

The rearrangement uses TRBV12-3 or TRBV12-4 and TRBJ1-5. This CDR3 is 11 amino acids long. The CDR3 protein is CASSFGQPQHF.

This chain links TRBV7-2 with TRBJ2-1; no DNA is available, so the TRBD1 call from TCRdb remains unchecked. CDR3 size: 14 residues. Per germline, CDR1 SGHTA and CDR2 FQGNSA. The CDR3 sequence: CASSLYDRGSGQFF.

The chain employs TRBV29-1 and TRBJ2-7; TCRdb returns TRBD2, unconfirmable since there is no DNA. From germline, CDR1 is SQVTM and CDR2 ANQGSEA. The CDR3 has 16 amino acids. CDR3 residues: CSVVGGEGRGSYEQYF.

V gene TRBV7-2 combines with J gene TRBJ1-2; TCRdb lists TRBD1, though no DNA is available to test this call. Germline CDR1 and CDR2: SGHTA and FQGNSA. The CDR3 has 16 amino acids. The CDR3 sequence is CASSRARPLGNYGYTF.

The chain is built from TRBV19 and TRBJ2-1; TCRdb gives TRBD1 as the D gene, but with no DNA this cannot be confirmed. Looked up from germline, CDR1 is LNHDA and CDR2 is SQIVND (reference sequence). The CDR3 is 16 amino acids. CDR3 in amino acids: CASSIPGGQIYNEQFF. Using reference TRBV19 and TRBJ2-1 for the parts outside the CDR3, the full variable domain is DGGITQSPKYLFRKEGQNVTLSCEQNLNHDAMYWYRQDPGQGLRLIYYSQIVNDFQKGDIAEGYSVSREKKESFPLTVTSAQKNPTAFYLCASSIPGGQIYNEQFFGPGTRLTVL.

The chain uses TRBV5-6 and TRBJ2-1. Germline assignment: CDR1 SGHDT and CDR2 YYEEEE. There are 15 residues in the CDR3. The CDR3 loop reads CASSSGRSSYNEQFF.

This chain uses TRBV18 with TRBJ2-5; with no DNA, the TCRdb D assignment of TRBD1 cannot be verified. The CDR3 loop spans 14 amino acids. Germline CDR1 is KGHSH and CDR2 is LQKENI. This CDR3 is CASSPRQGKETQYF. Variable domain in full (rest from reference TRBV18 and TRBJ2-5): NAGVMQNPRHLVRRRGQEARLRCSPMKGHSHVYWYRQLPEEGLKFMVYLQKENIIDESGMPKERFSAEFPKEGPSILRIQQVVRGDSAAYFCASSPRQGKETQYFGPGTRLLVL.